The 11 T cell receptor beta chains below come from one sample, sequenced in a study of cytomegalovirus exposure and HLA in healthy donors. Primers for the PCR totalled 60 Vbeta and 13 Jbeta. Measured with immunoSEQ multiplex PCR; TCRdb has only the in-frame clones, and not every one. The table shows 100,000 to 150,000 clones, with around 80% occurring only once. The material sequenced was PBMCs. The receptors were sampled from a female donor in good health and CMV-seronegative.

This chain uses TRBV4-1 with TRBJ1-2, with 9 bases identical to TRBD1. The trim removed 4 bases at V and 4 bases at J, leaving 10 bases unmatched. The V gene's germline CDR1 is MGHRA and CDR2 YSYEKL. The CDR3 is 16 amino acids. CDR3 sequence: CASSPFSGQGGYGYTF. In nucleotides, the CDR3 is TGCGCCAGCAGCCCCTTTTCGGGACAGGGAGGCTATGGCTACACCTTC.

This clone was seen a few times. The chain links TRBV2 to TRBJ2-1; 7 bases are a match to TRBD2. The CDR3 length is 14 residues. With 6 bases clipped from V and 9 bases from J, the junction kept 11 bases outside the gene matches. Germline CDR1 SNHLY, CDR2 FYNNEI. This CDR3 reads CASRMGEGLPEQFF. The CDR3 coding sequence is TGTGCCAGCAGGATGGGGGAGGGCCTGCCTGAGCAGTTCTTC.

This clone was found a few times. This rearrangement joins TRBV5-4 to TRBJ2-2, with 10 nucleotides matching TRBD1. The CDR3 is 15 residues long. Germline values: CDR1 SGHNT, CDR2 YYREEE (reference sequence). V was clipped by 1 base and J by 6 bases; unmatched bases: 3. This CDR3 is CASSLTGQGPGELFF. In DNA, the CDR3 is TGTGCCAGCAGCTTGACGGGACAGGGGCCCGGGGAGCTGTTTTTT.

V gene TRBV2 combines with J gene TRBJ1-2; tentative D call: TRBD1 (5 bases). CDR1 SNHLY and CDR2 FYNNEI come from the germline V gene. The ends were cut back, 7 bases at V and 2 bases at J, with 11 bases in the middle. CDR3 size: 13 residues. This CDR3 reads CASKQGWNYGYTF. In DNA form, the CDR3 reads TGTGCCAGCAAGCAGGGATGGAACTATGGCTACACCTTC.

The chain uses TRBV19 and TRBJ1-5; D may be TRBD1 (6 bases). The V end lost 7 bases, the J end lost 0 bases, and 13 bases lay between the germline ends. The V gene's germline CDR1 is LNHDA and CDR2 SQIVND (reference sequence). The CDR3 extends over 15 amino acids. In DNA, the CDR3 is TGTGCCAGTACCCCGACAGGCTATAGCAATCAGCCCCAGCATTTT. Its protein product is CASTPTGYSNQPQHF. The whole variable domain, filled in from reference TRBV19 and TRBJ1-5, reads DGGITQSPKYLFRKEGQNVTLSCEQNLNHDAMYWYRQDPGQGLRLIYYSQIVNDFQKGDIAEGYSVSREKKESFPLTVTSAQKNPTAFYLCASTPTGYSNQPQHFGDGTRLSIL.

V and J are TRBV10-3 and TRBJ2-7; 8 bases are shared with TRBD1. V lost 6 bases to trimming and J lost 4 bases; unmatched junction nucleotides: 8. The length of the CDR3 is 14 residues. Germline loops: CDR1 ENHRY, CDR2 SYGVKD. The CDR3 loop reads CAISTPDRVYEQYF. The CDR3 DNA reads TGTGCCATCAGCACCCCGGACAGGGTGTACGAGCAGTACTTC.

The chain has TRBV5-1 and TRBJ1-1; 9 nucleotides agree with TRBD1. The length of the CDR3 is 14 residues. After removal of 2 bases from V and 3 bases from J, the junction contained 2 bases not matched to a gene. Per the germline V gene, CDR1 is SGHRS and CDR2 is YFSETQ. The CDR3 sequence: CASSFYRGHTEAFF. CDR3 coding DNA: TGCGCCAGCAGCTTTTACAGGGGGCACACTGAAGCTTTCTTT.

This clone was seen more than once but under ten times. J is TRBJ1-1 and V is TRBV6-1, with D perhaps matching TRBD1 (5 bases). Looked up from germline, CDR1 is MNHNS and CDR2 is SASEGT. V was trimmed by 6 bases and J by 3 bases, leaving 14 bases between them. The CDR3 has 14 residues. This CDR3 reads CASRIGRDYTEAFF. The CDR3 DNA follows: TGTGCCAGCAGAATAGGGAGGGACTACACTGAAGCTTTCTTT.

The chain carries TRBV27 and TRBJ2-1; 12 bases agree with TRBD2. V was clipped by 8 bases and J by 5 bases; unmatched bases: 7. Germline lookup yields CDR1 MNHEY and CDR2 SMNVEV (reference sequence). The CDR3 sequence is 15 residues long. CDR3 residues: CASRGLAGNDNEQFF. The DNA of the CDR3 is TGTGCCAGCCGCGGACTAGCGGGAAATGACAATGAGCAGTTCTTC.

The V call is TRBV29-1, the J call TRBJ1-6, with 8 bases aligning to TRBD1. After removal of 8 bases from V and 7 bases from J, the junction contained 7 bases not matched to a gene. Germline V gives CDR1 SQVTM, CDR2 ANQGSEA. CDR3 length: 13 residues. CDR3 nucleotides: TGCAGCACCCGACAGGGGACGAATTCACCCCTCCACTTT. It encodes CSTRQGTNSPLHF.

This clone was observed a handful of times. This rearrangement joins TRBV13 to TRBJ2-3, with TRBD2 matching 14 bases. Germline V gene lookup returns CDR1 PRHDT and CDR2 FYEKMQ (reference sequence). The CDR3 runs to 17 residues. The ends lost 3 bases at V and 5 bases at J; junction bases unmatched: 7. The CDR3 loop reads CASSLGTSGSGGDTQYF. As DNA, the CDR3 is TGTGCCAGCAGCTTGGGGACTAGCGGGAGTGGGGGAGATACGCAGTATTTT.